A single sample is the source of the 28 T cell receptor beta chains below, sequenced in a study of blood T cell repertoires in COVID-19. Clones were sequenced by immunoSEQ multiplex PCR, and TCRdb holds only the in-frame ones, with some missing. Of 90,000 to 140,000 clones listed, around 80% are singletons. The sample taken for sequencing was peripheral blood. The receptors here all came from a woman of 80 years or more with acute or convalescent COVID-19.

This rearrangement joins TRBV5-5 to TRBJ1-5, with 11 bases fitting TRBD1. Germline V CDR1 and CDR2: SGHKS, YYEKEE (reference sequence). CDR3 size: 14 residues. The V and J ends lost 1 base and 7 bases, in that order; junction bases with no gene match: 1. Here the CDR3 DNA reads TGTGCCAGCAGCTTGAGGACAGGGGGCCAGCCCCAGCATTTT. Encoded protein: CASSLRTGGQPQHF.

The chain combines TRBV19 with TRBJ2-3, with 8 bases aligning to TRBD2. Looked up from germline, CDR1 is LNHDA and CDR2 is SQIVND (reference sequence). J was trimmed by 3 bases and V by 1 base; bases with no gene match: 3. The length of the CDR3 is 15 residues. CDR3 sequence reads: CASSIGTGGTDTQYF. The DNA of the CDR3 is TGTGCCAGTAGTATAGGGACGGGAGGGACAGATACGCAGTATTTT.

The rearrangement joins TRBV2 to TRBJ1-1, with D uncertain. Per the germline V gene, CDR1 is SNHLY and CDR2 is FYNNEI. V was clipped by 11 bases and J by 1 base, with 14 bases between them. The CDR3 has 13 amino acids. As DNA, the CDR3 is TGTGCCGGCCAATTACGGGAGAACACTGAAGCTTTCTTT. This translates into CAGQLRENTEAFF.

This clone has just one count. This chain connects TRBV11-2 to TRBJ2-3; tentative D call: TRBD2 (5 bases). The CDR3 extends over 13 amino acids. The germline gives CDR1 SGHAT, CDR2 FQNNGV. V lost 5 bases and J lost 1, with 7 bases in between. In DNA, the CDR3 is TGTGCCAGCAGCGGGAGTGGCACAGATACGCAGTATTTT. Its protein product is CASSGSGTDTQYF.

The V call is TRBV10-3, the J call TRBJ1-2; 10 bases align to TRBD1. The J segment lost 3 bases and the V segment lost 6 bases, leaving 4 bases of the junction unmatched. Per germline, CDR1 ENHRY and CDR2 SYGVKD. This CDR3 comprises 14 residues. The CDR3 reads CAISLDRGYYGYTF. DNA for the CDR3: TGTGCCATCAGCCTGGACAGGGGGTACTATGGCTACACCTTC.

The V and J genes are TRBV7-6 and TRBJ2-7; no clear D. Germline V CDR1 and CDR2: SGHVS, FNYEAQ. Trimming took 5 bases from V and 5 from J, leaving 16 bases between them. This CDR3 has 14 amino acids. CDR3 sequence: CASSPSVVFNEQYF. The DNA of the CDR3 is TGTGCCAGCAGCCCGTCGGTGGTGTTCAACGAGCAGTACTTC.

CDR3 region: CASSPRQAKATEAFF. Written as DNA, the CDR3 is TGTGCCAGCAGCCCGCGACAGGCTAAAGCCACTGAAGCTTTCTTT. The rearrangement uses TRBV7-2 and TRBJ1-1; possible D gene TRBD1, 6 bases. Trimming pared 5 bases from V and 4 bases from J, leaving 17 bases between. The CDR3 covers 15 residues. Germline-derived CDR1 and CDR2 are SGHTA and FQGNSA.

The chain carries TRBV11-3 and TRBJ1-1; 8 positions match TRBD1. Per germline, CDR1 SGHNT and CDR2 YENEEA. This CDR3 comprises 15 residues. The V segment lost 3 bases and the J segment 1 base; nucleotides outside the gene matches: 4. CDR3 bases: TGTGCCAGCAGCTTTGGACAGGGATGGAACACTGAAGCTTTCTTT. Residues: CASSFGQGWNTEAFF.

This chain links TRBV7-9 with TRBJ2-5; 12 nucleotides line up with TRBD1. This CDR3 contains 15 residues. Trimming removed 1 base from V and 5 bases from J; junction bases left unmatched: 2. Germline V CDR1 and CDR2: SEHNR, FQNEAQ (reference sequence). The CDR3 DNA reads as TGTGCCAGCAGCTTAGAGGGGACAGGGGGCGAGACCCAGTACTTC. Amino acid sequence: CASSLEGTGGETQYF.

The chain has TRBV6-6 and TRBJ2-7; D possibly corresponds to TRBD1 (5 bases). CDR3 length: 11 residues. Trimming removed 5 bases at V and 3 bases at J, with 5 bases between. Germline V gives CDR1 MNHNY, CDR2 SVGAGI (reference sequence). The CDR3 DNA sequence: TGTGCCAGCAGTGACAGCTACGAGCAGTACGTC. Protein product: CASSDSYEQYV.

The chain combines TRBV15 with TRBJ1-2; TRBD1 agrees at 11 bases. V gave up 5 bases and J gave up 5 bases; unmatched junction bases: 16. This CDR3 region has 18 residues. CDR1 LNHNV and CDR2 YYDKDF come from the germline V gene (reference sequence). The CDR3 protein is CATSPGGTGGSGEYGYTF. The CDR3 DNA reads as TGTGCCACCAGCCCCGGGGGGACAGGGGGGTCCGGGGAGTATGGCTACACCTTC. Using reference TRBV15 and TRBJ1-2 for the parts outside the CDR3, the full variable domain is DAMVIQNPRYQVTQFGKPVTLSCSQTLNHNVMYWYQQKSSQAPKLLFHYYDKDFNNEADTPDNFQSRRPNTSFCFLDIRSPGLGDTAMYLCATSPGGTGGSGEYGYTFGSGTRLTVV.

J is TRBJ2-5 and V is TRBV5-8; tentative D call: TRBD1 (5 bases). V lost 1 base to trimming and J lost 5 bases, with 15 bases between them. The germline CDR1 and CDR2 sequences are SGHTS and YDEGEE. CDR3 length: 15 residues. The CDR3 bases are TGTGCCAGCAGCTTGAATGGACAACCGAGGGAGACCCAGTACTTC. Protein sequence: CASSLNGQPRETQYF. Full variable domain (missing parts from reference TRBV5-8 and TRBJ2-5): EAGVTQSPTHLIKTRGQQATLRCSPISGHTSVYWYQQALGLGLQFLLWYDEGEERNRGNFPPRFSGRQFPNYSSELNVNALELEDSALYLCASSLNGQPRETQYFGPGTRLLVL.

The CDR3 DNA reads as TGCGCCAGCAGCTTGGAAGGCGACAGGGGTTCGAGCTCACCCCTCCACTTT. Protein product: CASSLEGDRGSSSPLHF. The chain carries TRBV5-1 and TRBJ1-6; 8 nucleotides match TRBD1. Per the germline V gene, CDR1 is SGHRS and CDR2 is YFSETQ. Trimming cost V 0 bases and J 10 bases; bases outside gene matches: 12. This CDR3 contains 17 residues.

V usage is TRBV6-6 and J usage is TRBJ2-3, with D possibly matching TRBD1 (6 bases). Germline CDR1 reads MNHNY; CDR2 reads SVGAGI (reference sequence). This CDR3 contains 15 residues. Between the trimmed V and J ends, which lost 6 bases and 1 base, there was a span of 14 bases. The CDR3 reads CASRTPGVRTDTQYF. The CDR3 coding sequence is TGTGCCAGCAGGACCCCAGGGGTACGCACAGATACGCAGTATTTT.

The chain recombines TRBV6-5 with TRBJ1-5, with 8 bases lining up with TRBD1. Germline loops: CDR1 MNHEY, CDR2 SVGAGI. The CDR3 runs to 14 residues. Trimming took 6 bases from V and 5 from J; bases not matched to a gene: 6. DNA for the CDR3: TGTGCCAGCAGCCCGGGACAGGAGTATCAGCCCCAGCATTTT. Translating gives CASSPGQEYQPQHF.

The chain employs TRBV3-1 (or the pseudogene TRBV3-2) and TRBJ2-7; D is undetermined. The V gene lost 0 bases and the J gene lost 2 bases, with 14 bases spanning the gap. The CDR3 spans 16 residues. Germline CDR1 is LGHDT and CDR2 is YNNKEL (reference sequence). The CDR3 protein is CASSQDGSTFTYEQYF. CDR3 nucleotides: TGTGCCAGCAGCCAAGATGGTAGCACTTTCACCTACGAGCAGTACTTC.

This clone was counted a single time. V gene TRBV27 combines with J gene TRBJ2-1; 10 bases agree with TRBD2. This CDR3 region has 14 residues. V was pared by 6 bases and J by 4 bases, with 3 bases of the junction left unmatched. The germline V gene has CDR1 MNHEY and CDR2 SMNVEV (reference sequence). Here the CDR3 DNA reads TGTGCCAGCAGCGGACTAGCGGCTTACAATGAGCAGTTCTTC. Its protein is CASSGLAAYNEQFF.

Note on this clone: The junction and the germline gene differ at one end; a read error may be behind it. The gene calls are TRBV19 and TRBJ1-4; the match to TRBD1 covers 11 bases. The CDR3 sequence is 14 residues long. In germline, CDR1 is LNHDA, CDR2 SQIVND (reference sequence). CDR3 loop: CASSRTGGASGGNF. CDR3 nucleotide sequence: TGTGCCAGTAGTCGGACAGGGGGCGCGTCTGGAGGCAATTTT.

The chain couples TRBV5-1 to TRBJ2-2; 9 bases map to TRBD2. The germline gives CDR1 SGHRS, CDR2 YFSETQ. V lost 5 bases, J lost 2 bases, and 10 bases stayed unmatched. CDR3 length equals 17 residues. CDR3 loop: CASRSTSGDGNTGELFF. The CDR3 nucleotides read TGCGCCAGCAGGTCGACTAGCGGAGATGGTAACACCGGGGAGCTGTTTTTT.

The CDR3, as DNA: TGTGCCAGTAGTACTGGGACAGGTCTCCAAGAGACCCAGTACTTC. It specifies CASSTGTGLQETQYF. The rearrangement links TRBV19 to TRBJ2-5, with TRBD1 identical over 8 bases. This CDR3 region has 15 residues. From germline, CDR1 is LNHDA and CDR2 SQIVND (reference sequence). V trimming: 4 bases; J trimming: 1 base; junction bases outside the gene matches: 5.

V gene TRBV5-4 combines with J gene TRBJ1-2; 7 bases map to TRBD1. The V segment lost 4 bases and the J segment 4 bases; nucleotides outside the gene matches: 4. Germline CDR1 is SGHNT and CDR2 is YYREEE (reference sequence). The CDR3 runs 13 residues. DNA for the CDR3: TGTGCCAGCAGCACCAGGGACAGCTATGGCTACACCTTC. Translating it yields CASSTRDSYGYTF.

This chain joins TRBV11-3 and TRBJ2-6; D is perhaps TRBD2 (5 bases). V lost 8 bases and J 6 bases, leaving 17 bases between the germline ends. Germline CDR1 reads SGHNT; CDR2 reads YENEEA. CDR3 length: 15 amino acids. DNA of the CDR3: TGTGCCAGCGCCCTAGAGGGTGGCGTGGCCAACGTCCTGACTTTC. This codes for CASALEGGVANVLTF.

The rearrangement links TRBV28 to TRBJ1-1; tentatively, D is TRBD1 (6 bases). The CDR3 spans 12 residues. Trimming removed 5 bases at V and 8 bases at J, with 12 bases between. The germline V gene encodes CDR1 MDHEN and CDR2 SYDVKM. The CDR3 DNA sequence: TGTGCCAGCAGTAGAACGCAGGGGGAAGCTTTCTTT. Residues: CASSRTQGEAFF.

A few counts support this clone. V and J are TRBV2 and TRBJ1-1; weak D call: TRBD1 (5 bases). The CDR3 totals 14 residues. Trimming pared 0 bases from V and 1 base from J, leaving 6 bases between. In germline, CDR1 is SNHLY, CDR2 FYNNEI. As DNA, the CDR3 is TGTGCCAGCAGTGAAGCAGGACAGAACACTGAAGCTTTCTTT. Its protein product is CASSEAGQNTEAFF.

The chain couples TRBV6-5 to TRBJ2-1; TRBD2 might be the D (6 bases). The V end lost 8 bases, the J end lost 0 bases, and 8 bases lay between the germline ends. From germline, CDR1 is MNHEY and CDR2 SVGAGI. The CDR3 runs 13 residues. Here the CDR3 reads CASRRGSYNEQFF. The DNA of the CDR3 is TGTGCCAGCCGGAGGGGCTCCTACAATGAGCAGTTCTTC.

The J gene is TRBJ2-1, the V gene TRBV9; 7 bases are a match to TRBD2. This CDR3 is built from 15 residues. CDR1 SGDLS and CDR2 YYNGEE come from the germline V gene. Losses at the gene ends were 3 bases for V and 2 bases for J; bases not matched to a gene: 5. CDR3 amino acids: CASSGREKTYNEQFF. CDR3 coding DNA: TGTGCCAGCAGCGGGCGGGAGAAAACCTACAATGAGCAGTTCTTC.

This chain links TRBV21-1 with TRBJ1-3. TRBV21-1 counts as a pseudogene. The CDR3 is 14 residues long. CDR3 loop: CASTPASAGNTIYF. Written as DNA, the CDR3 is TGTGCCAGCACCCCAGCTAGTGCCGGAAACACCATATATTTT.

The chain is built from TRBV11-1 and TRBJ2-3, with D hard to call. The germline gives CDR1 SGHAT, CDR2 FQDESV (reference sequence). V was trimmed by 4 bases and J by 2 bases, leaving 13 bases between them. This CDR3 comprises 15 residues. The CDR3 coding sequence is TGTGCCAGCAGCTCCGGTTCGGGTGTCACAGATACGCAGTATTTT. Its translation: CASSSGSGVTDTQYF.